This TCR beta chain was recorded in a study of cytomegalovirus exposure and HLA in healthy donors. Points from the study as a whole: TCR beta chains numbering some 160 were designated cytomegalovirus-associated. In vitro, three CMV-associated chains proved specific for CMV antigens.

The validation cohort, a group of more than 100 subjects, included the donors and was separate from the roughly 720-subject first cohort. The CDR3 is 11 residues long. Deletions cut 0 bases from V and 11 bases from J, with 8 bases between. CDR1 and CDR2 (germline): SGHVS, FQNEAQ. The data were produced by immunoSEQ multiplex PCR, yet TCRdb's version contains in-frame clones alone and is incomplete. Found here are 200,000 or so clones, 75% to 95% of them singletons; the top ten hold 0.85% to 1.2%. To note about this clone: Its antigen is as yet unknown.

The sequenced sample consisted of PBMCs. The rearrangement joins TRBV7-8 to TRBJ2-7; tentative D call: TRBD1 (5 bases). This clonotype originated in a woman in her late teens or twenties in good health and CMV-seronegative. CDR3 sequence (DNA): TGTGCCAGCAGCTTAGCGGGGCCCGAGTACTTC. The encoded protein is CASSLAGPEYF.